This is a list of T cell receptor beta chains from one sample in a study of blood T cell repertoires in COVID-19. Produced via immunoSEQ multiplex PCR; TCRdb's table is partial and in-frame only. The profile shows more than 150,000 clones, around three quarters of them singletons. Sequencing was performed on peripheral blood. Every receptor here comes from a man in his 60s with active or convalescent COVID-19. CDR3s include the opening cysteine and the closing phenylalanine or tryptophan. The order of the fields is clone size, V gene, J gene, D gene, CDR3 protein, CDR3 DNA. A D gene is named only where the DNA matches it firmly. Clone size is stated in some rows and not others, as once, few, many or a class when expanded.

-	TRBV3-1/TRBV3-2	TRBJ2-7	TRBD2	CASSRGTSGYEQYF	TGTGCCAGCAGCCGCGGGACTAGCGGCTACGAGCAGTACTTC
-	TRBV5-6	TRBJ1-4	TRBD1	CASSSRGPDEKLFF	TGTGCCAGCAGCTCCAGGGGGCCCGATGAAAAACTGTTTTTT
-	TRBV6-5	TRBJ1-6	-	CASRRESYNSPLHF	TGTGCCAGCAGGAGAGAGTCCTATAATTCACCCCTCCACTTT
-	TRBV7-2	TRBJ1-1	-	CASSGTQGNTEAFF	TGTGCCAGCAGCGGAACACAGGGGAACACTGAAGCTTTCTTT
-	TRBV5-6	TRBJ1-1	-	CASSAGIQNTEAFF	TGTGCCAGCAGCGCCGGGATCCAGAACACTGAAGCTTTCTTT
few	TRBV19	TRBJ2-4	TRBD1	CASSQGAMNIQYF	TGTGCCAGTAGTCAGGGGGCAATGAACATTCAGTACTTC
few	TRBV2	TRBJ1-4	TRBD1	CASSHTGQGGEKLFF	TGTGCCAGCAGTCATACCGGACAGGGTGGCGAAAAACTGTTTTTT
-	TRBV11-1	TRBJ1-1	TRBD1	CASSPDRGRGEAFF	TGTGCCAGCAGCCCTGACAGGGGGCGCGGTGAAGCTTTCTTT
-	TRBV4-2	TRBJ1-4	TRBD1	CASSQVGQGGEKLFF	TGTGCCAGCAGCCAAGTCGGACAGGGCGGGGAAAAACTGTTTTTT
-	TRBV7-3	TRBJ2-2	TRBD2	CASSLRTIAGAGELFF	TGTGCCAGCAGCTTACGGACTATTGCGGGAGCCGGGGAGCTGTTTTTT
few	TRBV14	TRBJ2-5	-	CASSRNSRPETQYF	TGTGCCAGCAGCCGTAACTCGAGGCCGGAGACCCAGTACTTC
-	TRBV21-1	TRBJ1-5	-	CASSPGHPNQPQHF	TGTGCCAGCAGCCCGGGACACCCGAATCAGCCCCAGCATTTT
-	TRBV29-1	TRBJ2-7	TRBD2	CSVVPGGGYEQYF	TGCAGCGTTGTACCCGGGGGGGGCTACGAGCAGTACTTC
once	TRBV14	TRBJ1-6	-	CASSQDSVILDNSPLHF	TGTGCCAGCAGCCAAGATTCGGTAATCCTTGATAATTCACCCCTCCACTTT
-	TRBV20-1	TRBJ2-3	TRBD2	CSASKRENYADTQYF	TGCAGTGCTAGTAAGCGGGAGAACTATGCAGATACGCAGTATTTT
-	TRBV10-3	TRBJ1-1	-	CAISPQANTEAFF	TGTGCCATCAGTCCCCAGGCCAACACTGAAGCTTTCTTT
-	TRBV4-3	TRBJ2-1	TRBD2	CASSQGGAGHDEQFF	TGCGCCAGCAGCCAAGGGGGAGCGGGGCACGATGAGCAGTTCTTC
-	TRBV5-1	TRBJ2-1	-	CASSSGQNEQFF	TGCGCCAGCAGCTCGGGACAAAATGAGCAGTTCTTC
-	TRBV5-4	TRBJ1-1	TRBD1	CASSSPTGGVSYTEAFF	TGTGCCAGCAGCTCGCCGACAGGGGGCGTTTCGTACACTGAAGCTTTCTTT
-	TRBV7-2	TRBJ2-7	-	CASSLGTTPAEQYF	TGTGCCAGCAGCTTGGGGACAACACCCGCCGAGCAGTACTTC
few	TRBV28	TRBJ1-4	-	CASSDQGATNEKLFF	TGTGCCAGCAGCGATCAGGGCGCAACTAATGAAAAACTGTTTTTT
-	TRBV4-3	TRBJ2-1	TRBD1	CASSQERTGGRNEQFF	TGCGCCAGCAGCCAAGAAAGAACAGGGGGTAGGAATGAGCAGTTCTTC
-	TRBV30	TRBJ1-1	-	CAWSVKGGDEAFF	TGTGCCTGGAGTGTTAAGGGCGGGGATGAAGCTTTCTTT
-	TRBV5-1	TRBJ2-2	-	CASSLGPGVPGELFF	TGCGCCAGCAGCTTGGGGCCGGGAGTGCCCGGGGAGCTGTTTTTT
-	TRBV28	TRBJ2-7	-	CASSLPDTLAYEQYF	TGTGCCAGCAGTTTACCCGACACCTTGGCTTACGAGCAGTACTTC
-	TRBV6-5	TRBJ2-3	TRBD2	CASSIRGRAGDTQYF	TGTGCCAGCAGTATCCGGGGGAGGGCAGGTGATACGCAGTATTTT
few	TRBV6-6	TRBJ1-2	-	CASSYPPGTYGYTF	TGTGCCAGCAGTTACCCCCCCGGTACCTATGGCTACACCTTC
-	TRBV3-1/TRBV3-2	TRBJ2-7	TRBD1	CASSQDQGQKQYF	TGTGCCAGCAGCCAAGATCAGGGACAGAAGCAGTACTTC
-	TRBV4-2	TRBJ1-2	-	CASSQGVRFNYGYTF	TGTGCCAGCAGCCAAGGGGTCAGGTTTAACTATGGCTACACCTTC
-	TRBV29-1	TRBJ1-2	-	CSAEVGLGGGYTF	TGCAGCGCAGAAGTCGGACTCGGGGGTGGCTACACCTTC
-	TRBV5-4	TRBJ1-4	TRBD1	CASSPGGGQGTTNEKLFF	TGTGCCAGCAGCCCCGGGGGGGGACAGGGCACAACTAATGAAAAACTGTTTTTT
-	TRBV28	TRBJ2-7	TRBD2	CASSPSGRPSYEQYF	TGTGCCAGCAGTCCCAGCGGGAGGCCCTCCTACGAGCAGTACTTC
-	TRBV6-5	TRBJ2-5	TRBD1	CASRKRTGKETQYF	TGTGCCAGCAGGAAGAGGACAGGAAAAGAGACCCAGTACTTC
-	TRBV19	TRBJ1-5	TRBD1	CASSIGTGTGGYQPQHF	TGTGCCAGTAGTATAGGTACGGGCACAGGGGGTTACCAGCCCCAGCATTTT
-	TRBV10-3	TRBJ2-3	TRBD1	CAIRQGSTDTQYF	TGTGCCATCAGACAGGGGAGCACAGATACGCAGTATTTT
-	TRBV7-9	TRBJ2-1	-	CASSLTGSEQFF	TGTGCCAGCAGCTTAACAGGGAGTGAGCAGTTCTTC
-	TRBV3-1/TRBV3-2	TRBJ2-5	TRBD2	CASSPSTSGSVETQYF	TGTGCCAGCAGCCCCTCCACTAGCGGGAGTGTAGAGACCCAGTACTTC
few	TRBV9	TRBJ2-3	TRBD2	CASSPSGLRLAGGRVDTQYF	TGTGCCAGCAGCCCGAGTGGGTTGAGATTAGCGGGAGGGAGGGTAGATACGCAGTATTTT
-	TRBV7-9	TRBJ2-7	-	CASSSSHEQYF	TGTGCCAGCAGCTCGTCCCACGAGCAGTACTTC
-	TRBV11-2	TRBJ2-5	-	CASSSRETQYF	TGTGCCAGCAGCTCCCGGGAGACCCAGTACTTC
-	TRBV19	TRBJ1-5	-	CASSDSWGGDQPQHF	TGTGCCAGTAGTGATAGTTGGGGGGGCGATCAGCCCCAGCATTTT
-	TRBV5-4	TRBJ1-2	TRBD1	CASSLDRGDYGYTF	TGTGCCAGCAGCTTGGACAGGGGGGATTATGGCTACACCTTC
-	TRBV5-1	TRBJ2-3	TRBD2	CASSATGTRLDTQYF	TGCGCCAGCAGCGCAACCGGGACTAGGCTCGATACGCAGTATTTT
-	TRBV18	TRBJ2-2	TRBD1	CASSPPGQSGELFF	TGTGCCAGCTCACCACCGGGACAGTCCGGGGAGCTGTTTTTT
-	TRBV6-7	TRBJ2-3	TRBD2	CASRPPGRPYTDTQYF	TGTGCCAGCAGACCCCCCGGGAGGCCCTACACAGATACGCAGTATTTT
-	TRBV4-1	TRBJ2-7	-	CASSHVPTDLYEQYF	TGCGCCAGCAGCCACGTCCCGACTGATCTTTACGAGCAGTACTTC
-	TRBV7-9	TRBJ2-2	-	CASSLGENTGELFF	TGTGCCAGCAGCCTGGGAGAGAACACCGGGGAGCTGTTTTTT
-	TRBV14	TRBJ2-6	TRBD1	CASSTPGQGNSGANVLTF	TGTGCCAGCAGCACTCCGGGACAGGGTAACTCTGGGGCCAACGTCCTGACTTTC
-	TRBV9	TRBJ1-1	-	CASSVDVDTNTEAFF	TGTGCCAGCAGCGTAGATGTAGACACTAACACTGAAGCTTTCTTT
-	TRBV5-5	TRBJ1-2	-	CASSLVQTPNYGYTF	TGTGCCAGCAGCTTGGTTCAGACTCCTAACTATGGCTACACCTTC
few	TRBV6-5	TRBJ2-7	-	CASKAGNSYEQYF	TGTGCCAGCAAAGCGGGCAACTCCTACGAGCAGTACTTC
-	TRBV7-9	TRBJ2-3	-	CASAKGQDFTDTQYF	TGTGCCAGCGCCAAAGGGCAGGACTTCACAGATACGCAGTATTTT
-	TRBV18	TRBJ2-7	TRBD1	CASSPNRGLLEEQYF	TGTGCCAGCTCACCCAACAGGGGGCTCCTTGAAGAGCAGTACTTC
-	TRBV6-6	TRBJ2-1	TRBD2	CASSSPGLAINEQFF	TGTGCCAGCAGTTCCCCGGGACTAGCCATCAATGAGCAGTTCTTC
-	TRBV7-2	TRBJ2-5	-	CASTPSFAEETQYF	TGTGCCAGCACCCCATCATTCGCAGAAGAGACCCAGTACTTC
-	TRBV7-6	TRBJ1-5	TRBD1	CASSQGGNNQPQHF	TGTGCCAGCAGCCAGGGGGGAAACAATCAGCCCCAGCATTTT